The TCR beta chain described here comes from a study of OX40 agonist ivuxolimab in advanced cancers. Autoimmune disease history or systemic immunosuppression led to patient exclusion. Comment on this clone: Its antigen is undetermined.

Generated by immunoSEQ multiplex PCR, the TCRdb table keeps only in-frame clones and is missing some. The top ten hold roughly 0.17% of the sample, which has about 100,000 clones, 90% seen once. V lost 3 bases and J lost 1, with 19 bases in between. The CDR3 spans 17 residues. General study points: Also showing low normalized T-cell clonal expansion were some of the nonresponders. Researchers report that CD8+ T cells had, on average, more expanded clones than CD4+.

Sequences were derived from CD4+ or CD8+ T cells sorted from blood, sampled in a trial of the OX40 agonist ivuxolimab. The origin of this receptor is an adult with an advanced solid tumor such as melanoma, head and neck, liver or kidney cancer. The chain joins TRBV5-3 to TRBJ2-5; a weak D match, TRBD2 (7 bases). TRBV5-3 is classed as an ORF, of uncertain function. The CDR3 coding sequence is TGTGCCAGAAGCTCCCCGGGGGGCGGAAGTCCCCAAGAGACCCAGTACTTC. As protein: CARSSPGGGSPQETQYF.